This T cell receptor beta chain stems from a study of CD8+ T cells in alopecia areata (dated by TCRdb to the late 2010s). Regarding the complete study: Treated patients were enrolled in an open-label pilot trial of oral tofacitinib at 5 to 10 mg twice daily for moderate-to-severe alopecia areata. Tofacitinib was administered for 6 to 18 months, and 6 months of follow-up off drug were then conducted to assess delayed response and recurrence. Disease severity in treated patients was measured with the SALT score, which quantifies the percentage of affected scalp surface area. The study used high-throughput TCRbeta sequencing to examine T cell clonal expansion in alopecia areata, in both the C3H/HeJ mouse model and human patients. Scalp tissue and sorted CD4+ and CD8+ peripheral blood T cells from patchy and totalis/universalis alopecia areata patients and from healthy controls were covered by human TCRbeta sequencing. Biopsies were taken from tofacitinib-treated patients at baseline and again at 4 and 24 weeks into treatment, and several of those patients also had a later scalp biopsy. Scalp clonality was compared across normal scalp (n=4), patchy alopecia areata scalp (n=8), and alopecia totalis/universalis scalp (n=8). RNA was extracted with the PAXgene miRNA kit for fixed scalp, the miRNeasy kit for PBMCs, and the RNeasy kit for mouse skin. immunoSEQ multiplex PCR using 35 Vbeta forward primers and 13 Jbeta reverse primers was used to amplify TCRbeta CDR3 regions.

The library was generated by the immunoSEQ multiplex PCR assay. To provide template for TCR sequencing, every sample had RNA extracted and reverse transcribed into cDNA. SuperScript III was used for first-strand cDNA synthesis, primed with a 2:1 mix of oligo-dT and random hexamers. A synthetic immune receptor repertoire was used to assess amplification bias, and residual bias was removed computationally. In the paper's pipeline: Raw reads were preprocessed to remove errors, and CDR3 was defined according to IMGT conventions as the region from the conserved cysteine to phenylalanine. Clonality was calculated as 1 minus Shannon entropy normalized by log2 of the number of productive unique TCRs. CD4 or CD8 identity of scalp clones was inferred by cross-referencing scalp TCRbeta sequences with sorted blood CD4 and CD8 repertoires. TCRdb stores this immuneACCESS table with in-frame sequences only. Part of the clones is absent; in the studies checked, under half of the shortfall reflects unresolved V genes, and no reason is known for the rest. V and J calls plus clone size are reproduced from that table; the DNA served to infer D and trimming. This sample holds 150,000 to 200,000 clones; roughly half were observed only once. Around 10% of the sample comes from the top ten.

The cysteine opens and the phenylalanine closes a CDR3 of 13 amino acids. Only the CDR3 part of the read is kept: 39 bases, read in frame from the first base. The germline V gene encodes CDR1 SGHRS and CDR2 YFSETQ. V lost 0 bases and J lost 9 bases; the stretch between them is 7 bases long. Per the publication, the treatment or condition label means: oral pan-JAK inhibitor, 5-10 mg twice daily. From alopecia areata patients, peripheral blood was collected along with lesional scalp punch biopsies. After PBMCs were isolated by density centrifugation and stained for CD3, CD4 and CD8, a FACSAria was used to sort CD4+ and CD8+ T cells. What the authors observed across the whole study: Many expanded lesional clones were found to persist in scalp and blood during tofacitinib treatment, and relapse after treatment cessation may be partly explained by this persistence. Scalp TCR repertoire analysis is complicated because resident alphabeta T cells in normal human skin are also sequenced, whereas mouse skin is dominated by gammadelta T cells. Shared TCR sequences between patients were less evident than in mice, which may be partly attributable to HLA diversity in the patient population. Scalp clonality and the number of expanded CD8+ clones among the top 100 scalp clones were significantly decreased by tofacitinib. The treated cohort was small, with a single nonresponder, so links between baseline CD8+ expansion and response need larger studies. Compared with normal scalp, lesional scalp had higher clonality and more expanded CD8+ clones, particularly in alopecia totalis/universalis, a pattern that suggests antigenic drive.

In the case of this clone: Its antigen remains unidentified. The sample holds no much larger clone one base away, and base qualities are not on file.

The sequence was obtained from a human donor with alopecia areata. This specimen consisted of CD8+ T cells sorted from blood, obtained around week 54, from a patient treated with tofacitinib. The chain is encoded by TRBV5-1 joined to TRBJ1-6; TRBD1 is a possible D gene, resting on 5 matching bases. CDR3 reads: CASSLEGFSPLHF. The DNA sequence is as follows: TGCGCCAGCAGCTTGGAGGGGTTTTCACCCCTCCACTTT. The CDR3 plus the reference TRBV5-1 and TRBJ1-6 genes for the other parts give the full variable domain: KAGVTQTPRYLIKTRGQQVTLSCSPISGHRSVSWYQQTPGQGLQFLFEYFSETQRNKGNFPGRFSGRQFSNSRSEMNVSTLELGDSALYLCASSLEGFSPLHFGNGTRLTVT.